Below, 10 T cell receptor beta chains from the same sample are listed, as sequenced in a study of early T cells in non-severe SARS-CoV-2 infection. TCRdb analysed the 5' RACE reads with MiXCR anew, one entry per CDR3 protein. The repertoire holds over 50,000 distinct CDR3 sequences, with under 8.5% as singletons. The sample was whole blood. All receptors derive from an adult who was a healthcare worker with PCR-confirmed SARS-CoV-2 infection or an uninfected control (not recorded which).

The J gene is TRBJ1-1, the V gene TRBV7-8; possibly TRBD1 for D (5 bases). The CDR3 extends over 17 amino acids. From germline, CDR1 is SGHVS and CDR2 FQNEAQ. Trimming removed 0 bases from V and 5 bases from J, with 19 bases in between. As DNA, the CDR3 is TGTGCCAGCAGCTTAGCGAGGGGATCAAGTGTATGGACTGAAGCTTTCTTT. Protein sequence: CASSLARGSSVWTEAFF.

The genes are TRBV4-2 and TRBJ2-7; no reliable D call. Per the germline V gene, CDR1 is LGHNA and CDR2 is YNFKEQ. V was shortened by 3 bases and J by 7 bases, with 19 bases between the two germline ends. The CDR3 totals 15 residues. CDR3 sequence: CASSQIGGSSGEQYF. CDR3 DNA: TGTGCCAGCAGCCAGATCGGCGGTTCGTCGGGTGAGCAGTACTTC.

The table lists this clonotype with many counts. This chain links TRBV20-1 with TRBJ1-6; D might be TRBD1 (5 bases). The V gene's germline CDR1 is DFQATT and CDR2 SNEGSKA (reference sequence). The CDR3 totals 13 residues. The V and J ends lost 4 bases and 7 bases respectively, with 11 bases between them. CDR3 in amino acids: CSAIASGNSPLHF. Here the CDR3 DNA reads TGCAGTGCTATTGCATCAGGGAATTCACCCCTCCACTTT.

This clonotype was detected only a few times. The chain couples TRBV12-3 or TRBV12-4 to TRBJ2-7; weak D call: TRBD1 (6 bases). The CDR3 is 12 amino acids. V shed 11 bases and J shed 5 bases, with 16 bases lying between them. CDR3: CAVSRGVHEQYF. CDR3 coding DNA: TGTGCCGTTAGCAGGGGTGTGCACGAGCAGTACTTC.

This clonotype has just a few counts. The chain combines TRBV10-2 with TRBJ2-4, with 12 bases identical to TRBD2. Trimming cost V 7 bases and J 8 bases; bases outside gene matches: 9. CDR3 length equals 15 residues. The V gene's germline CDR1 is WSHSY and CDR2 SAAADI. This CDR3 is CASKRLAGEVYIQYF. The CDR3 nucleotides are TGCGCCAGCAAAAGACTAGCGGGAGAAGTTTACATTCAGTACTTC.

This clonotype was picked up many times. The V and J genes are TRBV7-2 and TRBJ2-2, with 10 bases identical to TRBD2. The length of the CDR3 is 16 residues. Trimming cost V 7 bases and J 1 base; bases outside gene matches: 6. The germline V gene has CDR1 SGHTA and CDR2 FQGNSA. The CDR3 DNA reads as TGTGCCAGCACCCTCCTAGCGGGAGAGAACACCGGGGAGCTGTTTTTT. Encoded protein: CASTLLAGENTGELFF. The whole variable domain, filled in from reference TRBV7-2 and TRBJ2-2, reads GAGVSQSPSNKVTEKGKDVELRCDPISGHTALYWYRQSLGQGLEFLIYFQGNSAPDKSGLPSDRFSAERTGGSVSTLTIQRTQQEDSAVYLCASTLLAGENTGELFFGEGSRLTVL.

This clonotype was found many times. The chain recombines TRBV20-1 with TRBJ2-1, with TRBD2 matching 8 bases. The CDR3 contains 15 residues. CDR1 is DFQATT and CDR2 is SNEGSKA in the germline V gene (reference sequence). The junction had 8 bases not matched to a gene; V was cut back by 0 bases and J by 7 bases. CDR3 nucleotides: TGCAGTGCTAGAGATGGAAAGCGGGAGAGGAATGAGCAGTTCTTC. It codes for CSARDGKRERNEQFF.

This clonotype was seen at least ten times. The chain has TRBV20-1 and TRBJ2-7, with D hard to call. This CDR3 region has 13 residues. Looked up from germline, CDR1 is DFQATT and CDR2 is SNEGSKA (reference sequence). Trimming cost V 0 bases and J 3 bases, with 9 bases left between them. In nucleotides, the CDR3 is TGCAGTGCTAGAGACCCTATACTCTACGAGCAGTACTTC. It translates to CSARDPILYEQYF.

This clonotype showed up just once. This chain links TRBV6-6 with TRBJ1-1, with no clear D. CDR3 length: 15 amino acids. V was cut by 6 bases and J by 0 bases, with 14 bases left in between. Germline V gene data show CDR1 as MNHNY and CDR2 as SVGAGI (reference sequence). CDR3 sequence: CASSPPGSMNTEAFF. The CDR3 DNA follows: TGTGCCAGCAGCCCCCCGGGGAGCATGAACACTGAAGCTTTCTTT.

This sequence joins TRBV10-2 and TRBJ2-7, with unresolved D. V lost 5 bases and J 4 bases, leaving 21 bases between the germline ends. Germline values: CDR1 WSHSY, CDR2 SAAADI. CDR3 length: 16 residues. In DNA, the CDR3 is TGCGCCAGCAGTTCCCCCGCCTTAAGCCGGAAGTACGAGCAGTACTTC. Its protein is CASSSPALSRKYEQYF.